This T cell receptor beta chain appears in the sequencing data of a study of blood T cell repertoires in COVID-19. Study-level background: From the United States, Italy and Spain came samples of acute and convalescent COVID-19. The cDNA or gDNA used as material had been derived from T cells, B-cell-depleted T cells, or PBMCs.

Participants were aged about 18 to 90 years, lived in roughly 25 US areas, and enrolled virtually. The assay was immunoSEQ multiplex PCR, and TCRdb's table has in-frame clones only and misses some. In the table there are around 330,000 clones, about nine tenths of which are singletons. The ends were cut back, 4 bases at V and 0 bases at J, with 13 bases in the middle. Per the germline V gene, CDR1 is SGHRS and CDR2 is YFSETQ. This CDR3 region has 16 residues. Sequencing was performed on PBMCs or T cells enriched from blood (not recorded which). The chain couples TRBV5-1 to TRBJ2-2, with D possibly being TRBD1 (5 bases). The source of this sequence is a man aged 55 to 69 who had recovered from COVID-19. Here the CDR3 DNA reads TGCGCCAGCAGCCCCCCTGGGGCTTCGAACACCGGGGAGCTGTTTTTT. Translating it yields CASSPPGASNTGELFF.